The clone carrying this TCR beta chain was detected many times. What it recognizes is unknown. TCRdb ran MiXCR on the reads and lists one entry per CDR3 protein. The profile shows under 150,000 distinct CDR3 sequences, roughly a quarter of them singletons. The CDR3 totals 15 residues. With 5 bases removed from V and 2 bases from J, the gap between germline ends came to 14 bases. In germline, CDR1 is SGHTA, CDR2 FQGNSA. The source of the sample is a study of T cell repertoires in cytomegalovirus infection. The overall study: Matching HLA type and CMV infection were both indicated by public TCR beta signatures. General study findings and limits: The cumulative frequency of public TCR beta families identified carriers of CMV plus the relevant HLA. CMV-specific HLA-C-restricted TCR beta clonotypes dominated the ex vivo response.

The sequence derives from a human donor in good health (CMV status not recorded). Some clones in this sample may be carry-over from other donors' samples. This sequence joins TRBV7-2 and TRBJ2-3, with a weak D call TRBD2 (6 bases). Material: PBMCs, sequenced either directly or after in vitro stimulation (not recorded which). The DNA for the CDR3 is TGTGCCAGCAGCCCCGGGACTCCGTACACAGATACGCAGTATTTT. Its protein is CASSPGTPYTDTQYF.